This T cell receptor beta chain was obtained from a study of cytomegalovirus exposure and HLA in healthy donors. Overall study context: Out of about 179 million T cells, an earlier analysis found more than 95 million unique TCR beta sequences in total.

PCR used 60 Vbeta primers and 13 Jbeta primers. Sequencing was performed with immunoSEQ multiplex PCR; in TCRdb, only in-frame clones are kept and a portion is missing. The sample gives some 120,000 clones, 15% to 19% of which show up once; over 1.5% is in the top ten. Trimming took off 9 bases at V and 4 bases at J, with 13 bases between the two ends. The CDR3 has 13 amino acids. Germline CDR1 MNHEY, CDR2 SVGAGI. The study, taken as a whole, reports: Analyses of presence/absence relied on an assumption of roughly uniform sequencing depth across donors. Follow-up analysis found HLA locus-dependent TCR association rates, highest for DRB1 and lowest for HLA-C.

A note on this clone: Its antigen is currently unknown.

The chain carries TRBV6-5 and TRBJ2-1; TRBD1 is a possible D gene (5 bases). The source of this sequence is a young woman in good health and CMV-seronegative. Sequencing was performed on PBMCs. The CDR3 nucleotides read TGTGCCAGTCATTCAGGGCCTTACAATGAGCAGTTCTTC. It yields the protein CASHSGPYNEQFF.